This is a list of T cell receptor beta chains from one sample in a study of T cells in Graves' hyperthyroidism and ophthalmopathy. TCRdb re-analysed the multiplex PCR reads in MiXCR, keeping a single row per CDR3 protein. The sample holds about 270,000 distinct CDR3 sequences; roughly 22% are singletons and the top ten take over 55%. The sequencing input was blood. These receptors were obtained from a man aged 25 to 40 with Graves' ophthalmopathy. Each CDR3 is given with its conserved first and last residue. A D gene is named only where the DNA matches it firmly. Expanded clones get a size class; other rows say once, few or many, or leave the size out.

-,TRBV2,-,12,TRBJ1-3,TGTGCCAGCAGTGAATCCGGAAACACCGTATATTTT,CASSESGNTVYF
-,TRBV4-2,-,14,TRBJ2-1,TGTGCCAGCAGCCAAGGGCGACTACCAAATGAGCAGTTCTTC,CASSQGRLPNEQFF
-,TRBV2,-,15,TRBJ2-2,TGTGCCAGCAGGAGGGGCAGGGGAGACACCGGGGGGCTGTTTTTT,CASRRGRGDTGGLFF
many,TRBV15,TRBD2,16,TRBJ2-7,TGTGCCACCAGCAAAAGACTAGCGGGAGATTCGGACGAGCAGTACTTC,CATSKRLAGDSDEQYF
once,TRBV7-9,-,15,TRBJ2-1,TGTGCCAGCAGCTTACAGGGGGGCCCGGACAATGAGCAGTTCTTC,CASSLQGGPDNEQFF
-,TRBV28,-,10,TRBJ2-7,TGTGCCAGCAGCTGGATCGAGCAGTACTTC,CASSWIEQYF
-,TRBV29-1,-,16,TRBJ2-2,TGCAGCGTTGAAGATGAGGGGATGGTCAGCACCGGGGAGCTGTTTTTT,CSVEDEGMVSTGELFF
few,TRBV19,TRBD1,13,TRBJ2-1,TGTGCCAGTAACGCAGGGGGATACAATGAGCAGTTCTTC,CASNAGGYNEQFF
-,TRBV10-1,TRBD1,14,TRBJ2-5,TGCGCCAGCAGTGCCTGGGACAGAAAAGAGACCCAGTACTTC,CASSAWDRKETQYF
few,TRBV7-2,TRBD1,15,TRBJ1-3,TGTGCCAGCAGCCTCTACAGGGGAGAAGGAAACACCATATATTTT,CASSLYRGEGNTIYF
many,TRBV27,-,18,TRBJ2-3,TGTGCCAGCAGTTCCTCACCTCCCGGACCTACTCGCACAGATACGCAGTATTTT,CASSSSPPGPTRTDTQYF
many,TRBV3-1,-,14,TRBJ1-3,TGTGCCAGCGAACAAGGGGGGCTCGGAAACACCATATATTTT,CASEQGGLGNTIYF
few,TRBV5-1,-,15,TRBJ1-3,TGCGCCAGCAGCTTGGGACAGAGCTCTGGAAACACCATATATTTT,CASSLGQSSGNTIYF
-,TRBV5-1,-,13,TRBJ1-4,TGCGCCAGCAGTCTGCAGGGAAATGAAAAACTGTTTTTT,CASSLQGNEKLFF
-,TRBV9,TRBD1,15,TRBJ1-6,TGTGCCAGCAGCGGGGCCGGGACAGTGAATTCACCCCTCCACTTT,CASSGAGTVNSPLHF
-,TRBV7-3,TRBD1,16,TRBJ2-3,TGTGCCAGCAGCCCGCAGGGACAGGGGGCGGCAGATACGCAGTATTTT,CASSPQGQGAADTQYF
few,TRBV15,-,13,TRBJ2-5,TGTGCCACCAGCAGAGATAATGGTGAGACCCAGTACTTC,CATSRDNGETQYF
few,TRBV6-1,-,15,TRBJ2-5,TGTGCCAGCAGTCCGCGAGGGGGAGAAGGGAAGACCCAGTACTTC,CASSPRGGEGKTQYF
-,TRBV4-2,-,15,TRBJ2-6,TGTGCCAGCAGCCACGTAGGAAGTGGGGCCAACGTCCTGACTTTC,CASSHVGSGANVLTF
few,TRBV27,-,11,TRBJ2-1,TGTGCCAGCAGTAGGGCGCATGAGCAGTTCTTC,CASSRAHEQFF
many,TRBV30,TRBD1,15,TRBJ2-1,TGTGCCTGGAGCTTGACAGGGGCCGCAGATTATGAGCAGTTCTTC,CAWSLTGAADYEQFF
many,TRBV3-1,-,15,TRBJ2-4,TGTGCCAGCAGCCCAATGCGCACAGGGCGGAACATTCAGTACTTC,CASSPMRTGRNIQYF
many,TRBV28,-,14,TRBJ2-7,TGTGCCAGCAGTGCCCGGGACTTGGCCTACGAGCAGTACTTC,CASSARDLAYEQYF
-,TRBV30,-,16,TRBJ1-1,TGTGCCTGGAGTCCCCCGGGACACATCTGGAACACTGAAGCTTTCTTT,CAWSPPGHIWNTEAFF
few,TRBV14,-,14,TRBJ2-7,TGTGCCAGCAGCCAAGACCTGACGTACTACGAGCAGTACTTC,CASSQDLTYYEQYF
-,TRBV11-2,-,13,TRBJ2-7,TGTGCCAGCAGCCTACAACCCCTCTACGAGCAGTACTTC,CASSLQPLYEQYF
few,TRBV20-1,TRBD2,16,TRBJ2-3,TGCAGTGCTAGCGGGAGGGCCGATTTCGGCACAGATACGCAGTATTTT,CSASGRADFGTDTQYF
many,TRBV5-5,-,13,TRBJ2-1,TGTGCCAGCAGCCCATCGAGGGGAAATGAGCAGTTCTTC,CASSPSRGNEQFF
-,TRBV27,TRBD2,15,TRBJ2-7,TGTGCCAGCAGAGAGCGGGAGTCGTTGCCCTACGAGCAGTACTTC,CASRERESLPYEQYF
few,TRBV4-1,-,15,TRBJ1-1,TGCGCCAGCACTACGCTGAAGGGGATCAACACTGAAGCTTTCTTT,CASTTLKGINTEAFF
few,TRBV28,-,12,TRBJ1-1,TGTGCCAGCAGTTTGAGGCAAACTGAAGCTTTCTTT,CASSLRQTEAFF
-,TRBV29-1,-,12,TRBJ1-2,TGCAGCGTTGAGACAGAGTTCTATGGCTACACCTTC,CSVETEFYGYTF
many,TRBV7-2,-,13,TRBJ2-3,TGTGCCAGCAGCAAAGGGGGGGCAGATACGCAGTATTTT,CASSKGGADTQYF
-,TRBV27,-,15,TRBJ1-2,TGTGCCAGCAGTTTATTGGACGGAGAACCCTATGGCTACACCTTC,CASSLLDGEPYGYTF
-,TRBV9,TRBD1,16,TRBJ2-7,TGTGCCAGCAGCCCCCGCTCCGGGACAGGGGGCGACGAGCAGTACTTC,CASSPRSGTGGDEQYF
-,TRBV11-2,TRBD2,16,TRBJ2-3,TGTGCCAGCAGCTTCAGGGGAGCGGGAGCGGTAGATACGCAGTATTTT,CASSFRGAGAVDTQYF
-,TRBV12-3/TRBV12-4,TRBD1,17,TRBJ1-3,TGTGCCAGCAGTCCCCAGACAGGGTCCTTCTCTGGAAACACCATATATTTT,CASSPQTGSFSGNTIYF
many,TRBV2,TRBD1,14,TRBJ1-4,TGTGCCAGCAGGGACAGGGGCACTAATGAAAAACTGTTTTTT,CASRDRGTNEKLFF
few,TRBV7-2,TRBD1,13,TRBJ2-5,TGTGCCAGCAGGGACAGGGGGAGAGAGACCCAGTACTTC,CASRDRGRETQYF
-,TRBV20-1,TRBD2,16,TRBJ2-1,TGCAGTGCTTACCCATTAGGAAGCGGGACCTACAATGAGCAGCTCTTC,CSAYPLGSGTYNEQLF
-,TRBV12-3/TRBV12-4,-,14,TRBJ2-2,TGTGCCAGCAGTTTATCAGTACGCACCGGGGAGCTGTTTTTT,CASSLSVRTGELFF
-,TRBV6-2/TRBV6-3,TRBD1,13,TRBJ1-6,TGTGCCAGCACGGGGGACAGAGCTGAACCCCTCCACTTT,CASTGDRAEPLHF
-,TRBV9,TRBD2,14,TRBJ2-1,TGTGCCAGCAGCCCTAGCGGGCTCGGTAATGAGCAGTTCTTC,CASSPSGLGNEQFF
few,TRBV24-1,-,14,TRBJ2-1,TGTGCCACCAGTGATCCCCCTAGGGTCAATGAGCAGTTCTTC,CATSDPPRVNEQFF
few,TRBV29-1,TRBD2,20,TRBJ2-1,TGCAGCGTTGAAGACAGGACTAGCGGGAGGACCGGAGGGTCCTACAATGAGCAGTTCTTC,CSVEDRTSGRTGGSYNEQFF
few,TRBV9,TRBD2,14,TRBJ2-1,TGTGCCAGCAGCGCCGGGACTAGACACAATGAGCAGTTCTTC,CASSAGTRHNEQFF
-,TRBV20-1,-,15,TRBJ2-5,TGCAGTGCTAGGCTTGGGCAAACCCCCCAAGAGACCCAGTACTTC,CSARLGQTPQETQYF
-,TRBV24-1,-,14,TRBJ1-2,TGTGCCACCAATGATTTAGACCGAACGGCGGGCTACACCTTC,CATNDLDRTAGYTF
-,TRBV6-1,TRBD1,15,TRBJ1-1,TGTGCCAGCAGTGGGGGACAGGGGGCGCGATTAGTCGCTTTCTTT,CASSGGQGARLVAFF
many,TRBV4-2,-,15,TRBJ2-7,TGTGCCAGCAGCCAAGGAATGGGGGGATCCTACGAGCAGTACTTC,CASSQGMGGSYEQYF
-,TRBV19,TRBD2,16,TRBJ2-7,TGTGCCAGTAGTCCGACTAGCGGGAGGGAGGGATATGAGCAGTACTTC,CASSPTSGREGYEQYF
many,TRBV5-1,-,14,TRBJ2-7,TGCGCCAGCAGCCGTGGACAGTCCTCCTACGAGCAGTACTTC,CASSRGQSSYEQYF
few,TRBV6-5,TRBD2,17,TRBJ2-7,TGTGCCAGCAGTTACGGTCTTGGGACTAGTCCAACCCACGAGCAGTACTTC,CASSYGLGTSPTHEQYF
-,TRBV29-1,TRBD1,12,TRBJ1-2,TGCAGCGTTGAAGGCACAGGGGTCGGCTACACCTTC,CSVEGTGVGYTF
many,TRBV18,TRBD1,12,TRBJ1-1,TGTGCCAGCTCAGACAGGGTTAGTGAAGCTTTCTTT,CASSDRVSEAFF
many,TRBV29-1,TRBD2,17,TRBJ2-7,TGCAGCGTTGAATCATACGGGATAGCGGGAGGTACCTACGAGCAGTACTTC,CSVESYGIAGGTYEQYF
few,TRBV7-2,TRBD1,17,TRBJ2-5,TGTGCCAGCAGCTTAGCGAGAAACAGGGGCTCCCAAGAGACCCAGTACTTC,CASSLARNRGSQETQYF
few,TRBV9,-,13,TRBJ2-1,TGTGCCAGCAGCGTAGGACAGGACAATGAGCAGTTCTTC,CASSVGQDNEQFF
-,TRBV28,TRBD1,15,TRBJ2-7,TGTGCACTAGGGGTCGGGACAGGGGGCAAAGAAGAGCAGTACTTC,CALGVGTGGKEEQYF
-,TRBV6-1,-,12,TRBJ2-7,TGTGCCAGCAGCTCCCCTACCTACGAGCAGTACTTC,CASSSPTYEQYF